These T cell receptor beta chains were read from a single sample in a study of blood T cell repertoires in COVID-19. Generated by immunoSEQ multiplex PCR, the TCRdb table keeps only in-frame clones and is missing some. The sample holds fewer than 200,000 clones, around 85% seen once. Sequencing used peripheral blood. The origin of the receptors is a man aged 55 to 70 who had recovered from COVID-19. CDR3s include the opening cysteine and the closing phenylalanine or tryptophan. The D gene is left open where the match is weak. A row's size may be missing; if present it is once, few, many or a size class.

>NA|13|NA|TRBV12-3/TRBV12-4|TRBJ1-1
TGTGCCAGCAGTCCGGGGTCCTCCACTGAAGCTTTCTTT
CASSPGSSTEAFF
>NA|16|TRBD2|TRBV6-5|TRBJ2-7
TGTGCCAGCAGTTACGGCCTAGCGGGGGCCGTACACGAGCAGTACTTC
CASSYGLAGAVHEQYF
>NA|15|NA|TRBV7-9|TRBJ2-1
TGTGCCAGCAGCTCGCGGAGCGGACAGTACAATGAGCAGTTCTTC
CASSSRSGQYNEQFF
>NA|15|NA|TRBV18|TRBJ2-2
TGTGCCAGCTCACCTCTTCCGGGGAACACCGGGGAGCTGTTTTTT
CASSPLPGNTGELFF
>once|16|TRBD1|TRBV13|TRBJ1-6
TGTGCCAGCAGCTTGTATTCCGGGACAGGGACACGACCCCTCCACTTT
CASSLYSGTGTRPLHF
>NA|15|TRBD2|TRBV2|TRBJ2-3
TGTGCCAGCAGTAAGAGCGGGGGGGGCACAGATACGCAGTATTTT
CASSKSGGGTDTQYF
>NA|12|NA|TRBV3-1/TRBV3-2|TRBJ1-5
TGTGCCAGCAGCCACGAGGGACAGCCCCAGCATTTT
CASSHEGQPQHF
>NA|16|NA|TRBV4-3|TRBJ2-5
TGCGCCAGCAGCCAAGATCTAAGGGGAGGAGGAGAGACCCAGTACTTC
CASSQDLRGGGETQYF
>NA|15|TRBD2|TRBV6-5|TRBJ2-2
TGTGCCAGCAGTTTTGGCGGGGAGGGAACCGGGGAGCTGTTTTTT
CASSFGGEGTGELFF
>once|15|TRBD1|TRBV28|TRBJ1-2
TGTGCCAGCAGTGCCCATACAGGGGGCGCAGGTGGCTACACCTTC
CASSAHTGGAGGYTF
>NA|15|NA|TRBV19|TRBJ2-6
TGTGCCAGTAGTATAGTGGAGGCTGGGGCCAACGTCCTGACTTTC
CASSIVEAGANVLTF
>NA|15|TRBD1|TRBV6-2/TRBV6-3|TRBJ2-2
TGTGCCAGCAGTTCGACAGGGGGGGACACCGGGGAGCTGTTTTTT
CASSSTGGDTGELFF
>few|16|NA|TRBV5-4|TRBJ2-2
TGTGCCAGCAGCCCAGCGCAGGGCCGAAACACCGGGGAGCTGTTTTTT
CASSPAQGRNTGELFF
>NA|17|TRBD1|TRBV27|TRBJ1-1
TGTGCCAGCAGTTTAGGGGTGGGACAGCGCATGAACACTGAAGCTTTCTTT
CASSLGVGQRMNTEAFF